One and the same sample provided the 20 T cell receptor beta chains below, sequenced in a study of T cell responses to AZD1222 COVID-19 vaccine. Assay: immunoSEQ multiplex PCR; the TCRdb copy retains only in-frame clones and omits some. Of 150,000 to 200,000 clones detected, 80% to 95% appear once; the ten largest clones hold roughly 2.3%. This specimen was peripheral blood, taken on day 0 of AZD1222 vaccination. All receptors derive from an adult in good health.

The chain links TRBV19 to TRBJ1-1; no reliable D call. This CDR3 is built from 14 residues. Germline loops: CDR1 LNHDA, CDR2 SQIVND (reference sequence). Trimming took off 4 bases at V and 2 bases at J, with 11 bases between the two ends. In nucleotides, the CDR3 is TGTGCCAGTAGTACGAACGGGGTCAACACTGAAGCTTTCTTT. This sequence encodes CASSTNGVNTEAFF.

The chain has TRBV14 and TRBJ1-6; TRBD1 aligns across 7 bases. This CDR3 has 13 residues. The J segment lost 10 bases and the V segment lost 1 base, leaving 1 base of the junction unmatched. CDR1 is SGHDN, CDR2 FVKESK, per germline. The CDR3 region is CASSQGRGSPLHF. The CDR3 DNA reads TGTGCCAGCAGCCAAGGCAGGGGGTCACCCCTCCACTTT.

The chain combines TRBV29-1 with TRBJ2-7, with D perhaps assigned TRBD1 or TRBD2 (5 bases each). Trimming left V 4 bases short and J 7 bases short, with 17 bases between. CDR3 length: 13 amino acids. Germline V gene data show CDR1 as SQVTM and CDR2 as ANQGSEA. The CDR3 protein is CSVGQQLTREQYF. The CDR3 DNA sequence: TGCAGCGTTGGACAGCAACTAACTAGGGAGCAGTACTTC.

The chain combines TRBV24-1 with TRBJ2-7; 7 bases match TRBD1. The CDR3 loop spans 15 amino acids. V shed 8 bases and J 1 base; nucleotides not matched to a gene: 10. Germline assignment: CDR1 KGHDR and CDR2 SFDVKD. CDR3 nucleotides: TGTGCCACCATACAACCGGGACAGCAATCCTACGAGCAGTACTTC. It codes for CATIQPGQQSYEQYF.

This chain joins TRBV18 and TRBJ1-4; 10 nucleotides align to TRBD1. Germline-derived CDR1 and CDR2 are KGHSH and LQKENI. The V segment lost 2 bases and the J segment 6 bases; nucleotides outside the gene matches: 6. CDR3 length: 16 residues. CDR3 DNA: TGTGCCAGCTCACCAGATTCGGGACAGGGGTATGAAAAACTGTTTTTT. This codes for CASSPDSGQGYEKLFF.

This chain uses TRBV4-3 with TRBJ2-7; no clear D. V dropped 0 bases and J dropped 3 bases, with 12 bases sitting between them. The CDR3 is made up of 15 amino acids. CDR1 is LGHNA, CDR2 YSLEER, per germline. CDR3 loop: CASSQDSGSFYEQYF. CDR3 DNA: TGCGCCAGCAGCCAAGACTCGGGTAGTTTCTACGAGCAGTACTTC.

In its sample, this clone was seen once. V is TRBV6-6 and J is TRBJ2-3, with TRBD2 matching over 12 bases. V shed 4 bases and J 6 bases; nucleotides not matched to a gene: 8. CDR1 is MNHNY, CDR2 SVGAGI, per germline (reference sequence). CDR3 length: 16 amino acids. The CDR3 DNA reads as TGTGCCAGCAGTTCCCGACTAGCGGGGGTGGGGGATACGCAGTATTTT. Encoded protein: CASSSRLAGVGDTQYF.

This clone was counted once. This chain connects TRBV11-2 to TRBJ2-5, with 11 positions matching TRBD2. CDR3 length: 17 amino acids. The germline CDR1 and CDR2 sequences are SGHAT and FQNNGV. The ends lost 1 base at V and 2 bases at J; junction bases unmatched: 6. As DNA, the CDR3 is TGTGCCAGCAGCTTAGGAGCTAGCGGGGGGCCTCAAGAGACCCAGTACTTC. It is translated as CASSLGASGGPQETQYF.

The chain joins TRBV5-4 to TRBJ2-2, with 8 bases that match TRBD1. Unmatched junction bases numbered 7, after V lost 3 bases and J lost 3 bases. CDR3 length equals 16 residues. Germline CDR1 SGHNT, CDR2 YYREEE (reference sequence). CDR3 residues: CASSWPGQGDTGELFF. In DNA, the CDR3 is TGTGCCAGCAGCTGGCCCGGACAGGGCGACACCGGGGAGCTGTTTTTT.

The V and J genes are TRBV5-6 and TRBJ1-4; possible D gene TRBD1, 6 bases. Trimming pared 4 bases from V and 5 bases from J, leaving 9 bases between. The germline V gene encodes CDR1 SGHDT and CDR2 YYEEEE. The CDR3 is 13 amino acids. The CDR3 bases are TGTGCCAGCAGCGCTACAGGGAATGAAAAACTGTTTTTT. Amino acids: CASSATGNEKLFF. The full variable domain, its missing parts supplied by reference TRBV5-6 and TRBJ1-4, is DAGVTQSPTHLIKTRGQQVTLRCSPKSGHDTVSWYQQALGQGPQFIFQYYEEEERQRGNFPDRFSGHQFPNYSSELNVNALLLGDSALYLCASSATGNEKLFFGSGTQLSVL.

For the CDR3, the DNA is TGTGCCAGCTCACCCCGGCTACAGGATGTGAACACTGAAGCTTTCTTT. Residues: CASSPRLQDVNTEAFF. The J gene is TRBJ1-1, the V gene TRBV18, with TRBD1 as a possible D gene (5 bases). Trimming cost V 3 bases and J 0 bases, with 14 bases left between them. Germline CDR1 KGHSH, CDR2 LQKENI. This CDR3 comprises 16 residues. Full variable domain (rest looked up from reference TRBV18 and TRBJ1-1): NAGVMQNPRHLVRRRGQEARLRCSPMKGHSHVYWYRQLPEEGLKFMVYLQKENIIDESGMPKERFSAEFPKEGPSILRIQQVVRGDSAAYFCASSPRLQDVNTEAFFGQGTRLTVV.

The chain recombines TRBV6-2 or TRBV6-3 with TRBJ1-1; D uncertain. CDR1 is MNHEY and CDR2 is SVGEGT in the germline V gene. V gave up 5 bases and J gave up 3 bases, with 7 bases separating them. The CDR3 sequence is 12 residues long. CDR3 sequence: CASSRPDTEAFF. DNA of the CDR3: TGTGCCAGCAGTAGGCCGGACACTGAAGCTTTCTTT.

This chain uses TRBV2 with TRBJ1-6, with TRBD1 as a possible D gene (5 bases). This CDR3 is built from 13 residues. V gave up 8 bases and J gave up 6 bases, with 11 bases separating them. CDR1 is SNHLY, CDR2 FYNNEI, per germline. The CDR3 DNA is TGTGCCAGCCGGAGGGGTTCTAATTCACCCCTCCACTTT. Translated, it gives CASRRGSNSPLHF.

The chain has TRBV19 and TRBJ1-3; D gene unclear. This CDR3 spans 16 amino acids. Trimming removed 7 bases at V and 0 bases at J, with 16 bases between. Germline V lookup: CDR1 LNHDA, CDR2 SQIVND (reference sequence). The CDR3 spells CASMGWQFFSGNTIYF. The CDR3 DNA reads as TGTGCCAGTATGGGATGGCAGTTCTTCTCTGGAAACACCATATATTTT.

The V call is TRBV4-1, the J call TRBJ2-7; a weak D match, TRBD1 (6 bases). The CDR3 extends over 16 amino acids. The germline gives CDR1 MGHRA, CDR2 YSYEKL. V gave up 0 bases and J gave up 4 bases, with 16 bases separating them. CDR3 sequence: CASSQEGSRDIYEQYF. CDR3 DNA: TGCGCCAGCAGCCAAGAAGGGTCCCGGGACATTTACGAGCAGTACTTC.

This clone was seen at least ten times. The chain recombines TRBV14 with TRBJ1-2; D unclear. The CDR3 contains 13 residues. In germline, CDR1 is SGHDN, CDR2 FVKESK. V lost 2 bases to trimming and J lost 3 bases, with 7 bases between them. DNA of the CDR3: TGTGCCAGCAGCCAAAGAGGGCACTATGGCTACACCTTC. Protein sequence: CASSQRGHYGYTF.

The V call is TRBV28, the J call TRBJ2-4; 8 bases align to TRBD2. The CDR3 is 17 amino acids. V lost 5 bases and J lost 2; bases outside the gene matches: 11. Per the germline V gene, CDR1 is MDHEN and CDR2 is SYDVKM. CDR3 sequence reads: CASSPVGLALTKNIQYF. CDR3 sequence (DNA): TGTGCCAGCAGTCCCGTCGGACTAGCTCTAACCAAAAACATTCAGTACTTC.

This chain joins TRBV6-5 and TRBJ1-5; 8 bases match TRBD1. Germline lookup yields CDR1 MNHEY and CDR2 SVGAGI. The CDR3 length is 14 residues. J lost 3 bases, V lost 6 bases, and 4 bases had no gene match. In nucleotides, the CDR3 is TGTGCCAGCAGACCGGGACAGGACAATCAGCCCCAGCATTTT. Protein product: CASRPGQDNQPQHF.

This chain uses TRBV9 with TRBJ2-3; the D is unclear. The V end lost 2 bases, the J end lost 0 bases, and 13 bases lay between the germline ends. The CDR3 is 16 amino acids. CDR1 is SGDLS and CDR2 is YYNGEE in the germline V gene. The CDR3 loop reads CASSVGFAASTDTQYF. The CDR3 DNA reads TGTGCCAGCAGCGTGGGGTTTGCCGCTAGCACAGATACGCAGTATTTT.

This rearrangement joins TRBV3-1 (or the pseudogene TRBV3-2) to TRBJ1-2, with D perhaps matching TRBD1 (6 bases). V lost 2 bases and J 4 bases, leaving 8 bases between the germline ends. The CDR3 spans 13 residues. CDR1 and CDR2 from the germline V gene are LGHDT and YNNKEL (reference sequence). The CDR3 DNA follows: TGTGCCAGCAGCCAATGGGACACCTATGGCTACACCTTC. The encoded protein is CASSQWDTYGYTF.